Listed here is a single T cell receptor beta chain. The data are from a study of control samples from healthy donors and cancer patients. TCRdb's table, derived via immunoSEQ multiplex PCR, lists solely in-frame clones and lacks some. This sample has around 130,000 clones; around 90% occur once, and the top ten carry almost 40%. With 3 bases clipped from V and 0 bases from J, the junction kept 10 bases outside the gene matches. The CDR3 is 18 residues long. The V gene's germline CDR1 is SEHNR and CDR2 FQNEAQ (reference sequence). Sequencing input: blood. This chain uses TRBV7-9 with TRBJ1-3, with TRBD1 matching 8 bases. This receptor was taken from a man aged 45-65 years in good health. CDR3 nucleotides: TGTGCCAGCAGCTTGTCCCCAGGGACAGGCCTCTCTGGAAACACCATATATTTT. Amino acids: CASSLSPGTGLSGNTIYF. The full variable domain, with the rest looked up from reference TRBV7-9 and TRBJ1-3, is DTGVSQNPRHKITKRGQNVTFRCDPISEHNRLYWYRQTLGQGPEFLTYFQNEAQLEKSRLLSDRFSAERPKGSFSTLEIQRTEQGDSAMYLCASSLSPGTGLSGNTIYFGEGSWLTVV.